The next 20 T cell receptor beta chains were all read from a single sample in a study of T-cell reconstitution after alpha-beta-depleted transplantation in children. Unique molecular identifiers were used in preparing the TCRbeta library. TCRdb re-analysed the PCR reads in MiXCR, keeping a single row per CDR3 protein. The sample carries some 600,000 distinct CDR3 sequences, 10% to 15% recorded once. The source was PBMCs, mostly from graft donor cells, collected 360 days after TCRalphabeta/CD19-depleted stem cell transplant. The receptor source for this set is a male patient between 10 and 17 years old who had a stem cell transplant for acute myeloid leukemia, so the T cells may come from the graft donor.

Only a few counts were recorded for this clonotype. The chain employs TRBV25-1 and TRBJ2-7; 7 bases match TRBD1. After removal of 3 bases from V and 3 bases from J, the junction contained 8 bases not matched to a gene. The CDR3 runs to 15 residues. From germline, CDR1 is MGHDK and CDR2 SYGVNS. The CDR3 region is CASSDSGTVYYEQYF. CDR3 DNA sequence: TGTGCCAGCAGTGATTCCGGGACAGTCTACTACGAGCAGTACTTC.

This clonotype appeared a single time. A much more abundant neighbour one base away suggests this may be a read error. The chain is built from TRBV9 and TRBJ2-3; the match to TRBD2 covers 9 bases. The ends lost 0 bases at V and 6 bases at J; junction bases unmatched: 14. Germline V CDR1 and CDR2: SGDLS, YYNGEE. The CDR3 runs 18 residues. The CDR3 DNA reads as TGTGCCAGCAGCGTAGCCCCCGGCCTGACTAGCGGTGGGGATACGCAGTATTTT. Its translation: CASSVAPGLTSGGDTQYF.

The chain employs TRBV14 and TRBJ2-3, with D tentatively TRBD2 (5 bases). V lost 4 bases to trimming and J lost 2 bases, with 13 bases between them. Germline loops: CDR1 SGHDN, CDR2 FVKESK. The CDR3 has 15 residues. The CDR3 reads CASSPRQTNTDTQYF. As DNA, the CDR3 is TGTGCCAGCAGCCCCCGGCAGACTAACACAGATACGCAGTATTTT.

This clonotype was counted between two and nine times. This chain connects TRBV14 to TRBJ2-5, with D perhaps matching TRBD1 or TRBD2 (5 bases each). V lost 0 bases and J lost 5, with 10 bases in between. The CDR3 length is 14 residues. Per the germline V gene, CDR1 is SGHDN and CDR2 is FVKESK. DNA for the CDR3: TGTGCCAGCAGCCAAGATCGAGGGGTTGAGACCCAGTACTTC. Encoded protein: CASSQDRGVETQYF.

A few counts support this clonotype. This CDR3 reads CASSQDASGSDTQYF. DNA of the CDR3: TGCGCCAGCAGCCAAGACGCTAGCGGGAGTGATACGCAGTATTTT. The chain uses TRBV4-3 and TRBJ2-3; 10 nucleotides agree with TRBD2. After removal of 0 bases from V and 6 bases from J, the junction contained 3 bases not matched to a gene. The CDR3 covers 15 residues. Looked up from germline, CDR1 is LGHNA and CDR2 is YSLEER.

The chain uses TRBV5-6 and TRBJ2-1, with 8 bases aligning to TRBD1. The CDR3 extends over 17 amino acids. Germline CDR1 SGHDT, CDR2 YYEEEE. V shed 4 bases, J shed 0 bases, and the junction held 9 bases outside the gene matches. The CDR3 loop is CASSPTGVLSSYNEQFF. CDR3 DNA: TGTGCCAGCAGCCCGACAGGGGTCTTATCCTCCTACAATGAGCAGTTCTTC.

The sample holds a few counts of this clonotype. One end of the junction varies from germline; a read error may be responsible. V and J are TRBV28 and TRBJ2-7; 8 bases map to TRBD2. This CDR3 region has 11 residues. Looked up from germline, CDR1 is MDHEN and CDR2 is SYDVKM. The CDR3 DNA sequence: TGTGCCAGCAGTTACATGGGACTAGTACTCTTC. Translated: CASSYMGLVLF.

The rearrangement joins TRBV6-5 to TRBJ2-7; D is undetermined. V was trimmed by 0 bases and J by 2 bases, leaving 11 bases between them. The CDR3 runs 15 residues. Germline CDR1 is MNHEY and CDR2 is SVGAGI. CDR3 protein: CASSYSTVWAYEQYF. CDR3 sequence (DNA): TGTGCCAGCAGTTACTCCACAGTTTGGGCCTACGAGCAGTACTTC.

The CDR3 nucleotides read TGCAGTGCTAGAGATTTAAATGTTGGCAGGGGTAACTATGGCTACACCTTC. It yields the protein CSARDLNVGRGNYGYTF. The rearrangement joins TRBV20-1 to TRBJ1-2; perhaps TRBD1 as D (6 bases). Trimming cost V 0 bases and J 1 base, with 18 bases left between them. CDR3 length: 17 amino acids. Germline CDR1 is DFQATT and CDR2 is SNEGSKA (reference sequence).

Concerning this clonotype: A clone one base away is much larger, so this may be a read error. The chain joins TRBV20-1 to TRBJ2-2, with 8 bases aligning to TRBD1. This CDR3 has 16 amino acids. Trimming took 1 base from V and 4 from J; bases not matched to a gene: 8. CDR1 is DFQATT, CDR2 SNEGSKA, per germline (reference sequence). CDR3 region: CSARGWTGKGTGELFF. The CDR3 DNA follows: TGCAGTGCTAGAGGGTGGACAGGGAAGGGCACCGGGGAGCTGTTTTTT.

The chain links TRBV6-2 or TRBV6-3 to TRBJ2-5; D is unclear. The CDR3 sequence is 15 residues long. The germline CDR1 and CDR2 sequences are MNHEY and SVGEGT. With 2 bases removed from V and 3 bases from J, the gap between germline ends came to 13 bases. This CDR3 is CASSYASRAKETQYF. CDR3 bases: TGTGCCAGCAGTTACGCCAGTCGGGCCAAAGAGACCCAGTACTTC.

This clonotype has a handful of counts. J is TRBJ1-4 and V is TRBV7-9; 7 nucleotides align to TRBD1. The CDR3 length is 15 residues. CDR1 is SEHNR and CDR2 is FQNEAQ in the germline V gene (reference sequence). The V and J ends lost 5 bases and 5 bases, in that order; junction bases with no gene match: 8. CDR3 DNA: TGTGCCAGCAGCCCAACAGGGGCAGGGAATGAAAAACTGTTTTTT. It encodes CASSPTGAGNEKLFF.

This chain links TRBV20-1 with TRBJ2-7; 8 bases agree with TRBD2. Trimming cost V 4 bases and J 1 base; bases outside gene matches: 9. From germline, CDR1 is DFQATT and CDR2 SNEGSKA (reference sequence). The CDR3 is 15 amino acids. The CDR3 loop is CSATLSGSWSYEQYF. Here the CDR3 DNA reads TGCAGTGCTACATTGAGCGGGAGTTGGTCCTACGAGCAGTACTTC.

This clonotype was detected a few times. This CDR3 is CASSSHGGEQFF. CDR3 DNA: TGTGCCAGCAGCTCCCACGGGGGTGAGCAGTTCTTC. V and J are TRBV5-5 and TRBJ2-1; perhaps TRBD2 as D (6 bases). V was trimmed by 3 bases and J by 9 bases, leaving 10 bases between them. The CDR3 totals 12 residues. Germline CDR1 reads SGHKS; CDR2 reads YYEKEE (reference sequence).

This clonotype was seen more than once but under ten times. This sequence may be a read error, since a much larger clone differs from it by one base. V and J are TRBV24-1 and TRBJ2-1; D unresolved. V lost 2 bases to trimming and J lost 5 bases, with 0 bases between them. Germline V gene data show CDR1 as KGHDR and CDR2 as SFDVKD. The CDR3 is 11 amino acids. CDR3 DNA: TGTGCCACCAGTGATTACAATGAGCAGTTCTTC. This codes for CATSDYNEQFF.

This clonotype was counted between two and nine times. The V gene is TRBV11-1, the J gene TRBJ2-2; 10 bases are shared with TRBD1. The CDR3 is 19 residues long. Germline assignment: CDR1 SGHAT and CDR2 FQDESV (reference sequence). The V gene end was trimmed by 4 bases and the J gene end by 3 bases; junction bases not matched to a gene: 14. This CDR3 reads CASSSTRTGGSKYTGELFF. The CDR3 DNA follows: TGTGCCAGCAGCTCTACCCGGACAGGGGGATCGAAGTACACCGGGGAGCTGTTTTTT.

This clonotype occurred many times. The chain uses TRBV10-3 and TRBJ2-3, with D possibly matching TRBD2 (6 bases). V lost 5 bases, J lost 2 bases, and 14 bases lay in between. There are 15 residues in the CDR3. Germline assignment: CDR1 ENHRY and CDR2 SYGVKD. Here the CDR3 reads CAISRGRTVTDTQYF. The DNA of the CDR3 is TGTGCCATCAGTCGGGGGAGGACCGTCACAGATACGCAGTATTTT.

This clonotype showed up many times. This chain uses TRBV11-2 with TRBJ2-1, with a tentative D call TRBD2 (7 bases). Germline CDR1 reads SGHAT; CDR2 reads FQNNGV. This CDR3 comprises 16 residues. V was trimmed by 7 bases and J by 0 bases, leaving 16 bases between them. CDR3 nucleotide sequence: TGTGCCAGCAACTCTCCAGGGGAGGGCTCCTACAATGAGCAGTTCTTC. Protein: CASNSPGEGSYNEQFF. Looking up the rest from reference TRBV11-2 and TRBJ2-1 gives the full variable domain: EAGVAQSPRYKIIEKRQSVAFWCNPISGHATLYWYQQILGQGPKLLIQFQNNGVVDDSQLPKDRFSAERLKGVDSTLKIQPAKLEDSAVYLCASNSPGEGSYNEQFFGPGTRLTVL.

This clonotype has only a few counts. The chain couples TRBV7-8 to TRBJ2-1, with TRBD2 matching 12 bases. CDR1 and CDR2 (germline): SGHVS, FQNEAQ. The CDR3 has 14 amino acids. V shed 5 bases and J 8 bases; nucleotides not matched to a gene: 4. The CDR3 DNA reads as TGTGCCAGCAGCAAGACTAGCGGGAGATATGAGCAGTTCTTC. It codes for CASSKTSGRYEQFF.

V gene TRBV20-1 combines with J gene TRBJ2-3; 13 bases are shared with TRBD2. Germline V gives CDR1 DFQATT, CDR2 SNEGSKA (reference sequence). V lost 5 bases to trimming and J lost 8 bases; unmatched junction nucleotides: 10. CDR3 length: 15 residues. As DNA, the CDR3 is TGCAGTGCTTTACTAGCGGGAGGGCATTGGGGTACGCAGTATTTT. Its protein product is CSALLAGGHWGTQYF.